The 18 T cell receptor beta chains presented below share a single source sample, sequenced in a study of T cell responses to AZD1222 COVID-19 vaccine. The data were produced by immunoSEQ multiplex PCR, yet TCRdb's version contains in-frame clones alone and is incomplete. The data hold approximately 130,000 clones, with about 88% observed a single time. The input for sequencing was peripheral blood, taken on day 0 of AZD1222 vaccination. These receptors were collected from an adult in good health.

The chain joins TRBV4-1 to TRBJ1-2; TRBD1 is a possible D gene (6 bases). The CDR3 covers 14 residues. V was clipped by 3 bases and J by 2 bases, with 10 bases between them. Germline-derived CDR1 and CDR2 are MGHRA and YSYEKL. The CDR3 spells CASSQDQGNYGYTF. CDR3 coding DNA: TGCGCCAGCAGCCAGGATCAGGGGAACTATGGCTACACCTTC.

CDR3 loop: CASSLDGGRTDTQYF. CDR3 bases: TGTGCCAGCAGCCTGGACGGGGGGAGGACAGATACGCAGTATTTT. The rearrangement links TRBV11-2 to TRBJ2-3, with 7 bases aligning to TRBD2. CDR1 and CDR2 (germline): SGHAT, FQNNGV. This CDR3 contains 15 residues. V lost 5 bases, J lost 3 bases, and 8 bases stayed unmatched. Variable domain in full (rest from reference TRBV11-2 and TRBJ2-3): EAGVAQSPRYKIIEKRQSVAFWCNPISGHATLYWYQQILGQGPKLLIQFQNNGVVDDSQLPKDRFSAERLKGVDSTLKIQPAKLEDSAVYLCASSLDGGRTDTQYFGPGTRLTVL.

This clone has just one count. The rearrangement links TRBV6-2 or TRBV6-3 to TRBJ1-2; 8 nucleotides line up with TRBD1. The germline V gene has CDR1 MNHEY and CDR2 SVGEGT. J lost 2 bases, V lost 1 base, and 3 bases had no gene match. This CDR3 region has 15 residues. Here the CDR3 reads CASSYLGTGNYGYTF. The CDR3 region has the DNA TGTGCCAGCAGTTACTTAGGGACAGGAAACTATGGCTACACCTTC.

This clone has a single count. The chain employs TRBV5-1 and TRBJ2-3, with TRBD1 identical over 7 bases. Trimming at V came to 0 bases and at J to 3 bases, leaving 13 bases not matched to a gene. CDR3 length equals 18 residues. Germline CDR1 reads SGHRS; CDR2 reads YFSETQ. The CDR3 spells CASSLEGGPGPRTDTQYF. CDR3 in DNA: TGCGCCAGCAGCTTGGAAGGGGGCCCCGGGCCAAGGACAGATACGCAGTATTTT.

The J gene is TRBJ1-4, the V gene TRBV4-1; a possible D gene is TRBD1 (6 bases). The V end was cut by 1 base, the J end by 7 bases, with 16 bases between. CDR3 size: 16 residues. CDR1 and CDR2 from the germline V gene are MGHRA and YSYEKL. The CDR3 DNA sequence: TGCGCCAGCAGCCAAGCTAGGGGGGTTGAGGGTGAAAAACTGTTTTTT. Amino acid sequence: CASSQARGVEGEKLFF.

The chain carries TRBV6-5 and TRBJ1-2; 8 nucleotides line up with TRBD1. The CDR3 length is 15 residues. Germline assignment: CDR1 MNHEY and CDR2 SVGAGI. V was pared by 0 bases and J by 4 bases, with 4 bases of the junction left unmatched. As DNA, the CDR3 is TGTGCCAGCAGTTACTCGAACCAGGGGGCCTATGGCTACACCTTC. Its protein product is CASSYSNQGAYGYTF.

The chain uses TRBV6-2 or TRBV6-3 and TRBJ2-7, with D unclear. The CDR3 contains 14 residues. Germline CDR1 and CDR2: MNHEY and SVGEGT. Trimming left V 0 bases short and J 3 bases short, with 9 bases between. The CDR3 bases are TGTGCCAGCAGTTACTCGATGCGGAGCTACGAGCAGTACTTC. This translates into CASSYSMRSYEQYF.

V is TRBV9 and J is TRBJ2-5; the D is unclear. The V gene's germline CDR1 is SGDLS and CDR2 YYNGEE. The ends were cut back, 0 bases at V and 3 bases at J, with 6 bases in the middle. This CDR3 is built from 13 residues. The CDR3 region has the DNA TGTGCCAGCAGCGTAGGTAGTGAAGAGACCCAGTACTTC. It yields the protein CASSVGSEETQYF.

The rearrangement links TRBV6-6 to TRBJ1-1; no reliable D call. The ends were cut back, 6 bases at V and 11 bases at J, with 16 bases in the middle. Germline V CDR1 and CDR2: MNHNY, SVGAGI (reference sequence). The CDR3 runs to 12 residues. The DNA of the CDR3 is TGTGCCAGCAGCCCCCGAGGATCCGAGGCTTTCTTT. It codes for CASSPRGSEAFF.

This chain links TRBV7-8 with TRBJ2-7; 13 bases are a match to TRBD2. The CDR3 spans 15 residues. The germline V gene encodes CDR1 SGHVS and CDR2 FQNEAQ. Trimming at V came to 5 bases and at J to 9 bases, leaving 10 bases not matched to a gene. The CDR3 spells CASSLGTSGISAQYF. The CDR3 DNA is TGTGCCAGCAGCCTTGGGACTAGCGGGATCTCTGCGCAGTACTTC. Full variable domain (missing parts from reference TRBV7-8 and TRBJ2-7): GAGVSQSPRYKVAKRGQDVALRCDPISGHVSLFWYQQALGQGPEFLTYFQNEAQLDKSGLPSDRFFAERPEGSVSTLKIQRTQQEDSAVYLCASSLGTSGISAQYFGPGTRLTVT.

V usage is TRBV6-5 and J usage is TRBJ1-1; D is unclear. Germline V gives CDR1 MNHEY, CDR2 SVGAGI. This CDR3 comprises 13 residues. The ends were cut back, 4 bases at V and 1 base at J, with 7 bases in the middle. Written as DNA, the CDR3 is TGTGCCAGCAGTTCCGGGCGGAACACTGAAGCTTTCTTT. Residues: CASSSGRNTEAFF.

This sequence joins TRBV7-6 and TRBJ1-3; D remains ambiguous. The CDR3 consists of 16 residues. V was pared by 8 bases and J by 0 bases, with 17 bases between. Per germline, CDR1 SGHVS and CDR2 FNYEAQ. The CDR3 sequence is CASSPYTDYSGNTIYF. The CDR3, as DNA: TGTGCCAGCTCACCCTACACGGATTACTCTGGAAACACCATATATTTT.

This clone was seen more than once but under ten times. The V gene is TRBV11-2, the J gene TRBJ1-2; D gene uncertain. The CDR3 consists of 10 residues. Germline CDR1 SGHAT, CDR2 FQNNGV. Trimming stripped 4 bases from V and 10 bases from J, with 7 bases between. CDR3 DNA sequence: TGTGCCAGCAGCTCGCCCACCTACACCTTC. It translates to CASSSPTYTF.

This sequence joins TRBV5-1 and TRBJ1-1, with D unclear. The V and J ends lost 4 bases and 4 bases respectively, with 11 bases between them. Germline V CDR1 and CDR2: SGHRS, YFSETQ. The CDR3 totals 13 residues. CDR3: CASSRVEATEAFF. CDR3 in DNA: TGCGCCAGCAGCAGGGTCGAGGCCACTGAAGCTTTCTTT. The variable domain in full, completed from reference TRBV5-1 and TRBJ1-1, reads KAGVTQTPRYLIKTRGQQVTLSCSPISGHRSVSWYQQTPGQGLQFLFEYFSETQRNKGNFPGRFSGRQFSNSRSEMNVSTLELGDSALYLCASSRVEATEAFFGQGTRLTVV.

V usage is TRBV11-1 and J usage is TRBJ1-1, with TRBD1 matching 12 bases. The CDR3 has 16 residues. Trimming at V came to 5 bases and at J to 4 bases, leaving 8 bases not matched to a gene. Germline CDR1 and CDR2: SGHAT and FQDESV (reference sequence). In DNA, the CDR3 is TGTGCCAGCAGCCCGGGACAGGGGGCCGGCGGCACTGAAGCTTTCTTT. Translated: CASSPGQGAGGTEAFF.

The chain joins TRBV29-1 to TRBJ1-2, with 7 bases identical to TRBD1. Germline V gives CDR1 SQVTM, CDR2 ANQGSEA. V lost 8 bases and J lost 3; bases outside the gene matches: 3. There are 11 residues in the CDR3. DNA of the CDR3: TGCAGCTGTACAGGGGACTATGGCTACACCTTC. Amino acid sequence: CSCTGDYGYTF.

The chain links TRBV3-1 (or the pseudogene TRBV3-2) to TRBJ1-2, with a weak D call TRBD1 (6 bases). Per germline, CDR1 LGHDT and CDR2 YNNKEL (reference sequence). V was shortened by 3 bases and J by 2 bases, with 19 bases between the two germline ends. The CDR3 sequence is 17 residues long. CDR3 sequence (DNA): TGTGCCAGCAGCCAGACAGCCGCTGGACAGAGAAACTATGGCTACACCTTC. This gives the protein CASSQTAAGQRNYGYTF.

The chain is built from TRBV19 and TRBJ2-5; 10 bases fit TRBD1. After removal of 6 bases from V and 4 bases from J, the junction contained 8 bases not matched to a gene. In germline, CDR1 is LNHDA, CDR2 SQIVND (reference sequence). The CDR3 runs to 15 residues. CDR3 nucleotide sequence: TGTGCCAGTAGGCAACCGGGACAGGGGATAGAGACCCAGTACTTC. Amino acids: CASRQPGQGIETQYF. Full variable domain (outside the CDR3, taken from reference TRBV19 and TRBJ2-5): DGGITQSPKYLFRKEGQNVTLSCEQNLNHDAMYWYRQDPGQGLRLIYYSQIVNDFQKGDIAEGYSVSREKKESFPLTVTSAQKNPTAFYLCASRQPGQGIETQYFGPGTRLLVL.